A selection of T cell receptor beta chains follows, all from one sample in a study of Graves' ophthalmopathy and Graves' hyperthyroidism. TCRdb recomputed calls from the multiplex PCR reads with MiXCR, one row per CDR3 protein. This sample yields 1 million to 1.3 million distinct CDR3 sequences, of which roughly 35% are seen a single time; over 8.5% belongs to the top ten. The specimen sequenced was peripheral blood or thyroid tissue (not recorded which). All receptors derive from an adult man with Graves' hyperthyroidism. Both conserved end residues are part of each CDR3. Each record gives: D gene, J gene, V gene, clone size, CDR3 protein, CDR3 DNA. The D gene is left open where the match is weak. The listing skips clone size in some rows; elsewhere it reads once, few, many or a size class.

D gene: -
J gene: TRBJ2-5
V gene: TRBV27
clone size: -
CDR3 protein: CASSFSAGIRETQYF
CDR3 DNA: TGTGCCAGCAGTTTCTCCGCGGGAATACGTGAGACCCAGTACTTC

D gene: TRBD2
J gene: TRBJ2-2
V gene: TRBV7-9
clone size: many
CDR3 protein: CASRGLAGAGELFF
CDR3 DNA: TGTGCCAGCAGAGGACTAGCGGGAGCCGGGGAGCTGTTTTTT

D gene: -
J gene: TRBJ1-4
V gene: TRBV7-6
clone size: -
CDR3 protein: CASSLLQGGTATNEKLFF
CDR3 DNA: TGTGCCAGCAGCTTACTACAGGGCGGGACCGCAACTAATGAAAAACTGTTTTTT

D gene: TRBD1
J gene: TRBJ1-5
V gene: TRBV12-3/TRBV12-4
clone size: few
CDR3 protein: CASSWTGVKNQPQHF
CDR3 DNA: TGTGCCAGCAGTTGGACAGGGGTCAAGAATCAGCCCCAGCATTTT

D gene: TRBD1
J gene: TRBJ1-2
V gene: TRBV12-3/TRBV12-4
clone size: many
CDR3 protein: CASSPRRGRVYGYTF
CDR3 DNA: TGTGCCAGCAGTCCCCGCAGGGGGCGGGTCTATGGCTACACCTTC

D gene: TRBD1
J gene: TRBJ2-5
V gene: TRBV2
clone size: -
CDR3 protein: CASSEMTGGVGETQYF
CDR3 DNA: TGTGCCAGCAGTGAGATGACAGGGGGCGTGGGGGAGACCCAGTACTTC

D gene: -
J gene: TRBJ1-1
V gene: TRBV10-3
clone size: -
CDR3 protein: CAISLREASTEAFF
CDR3 DNA: TGTGCCATCAGCTTGAGGGAGGCGAGCACTGAAGCTTTCTTT

D gene: TRBD1
J gene: TRBJ2-6
V gene: TRBV5-1
clone size: -
CDR3 protein: CASSLWSAGTGTGANVLTF
CDR3 DNA: TGCGCCAGCAGCCTTTGGTCCGCCGGGACAGGGACTGGGGCCAACGTCCTGACTTTC

D gene: -
J gene: TRBJ1-2
V gene: TRBV20-1
clone size: few
CDR3 protein: CSARVDSLSYGYTF
CDR3 DNA: TGCAGTGCTAGAGTGGACAGCCTCTCCTATGGCTACACCTTC

D gene: -
J gene: TRBJ2-5
V gene: TRBV10-3
clone size: many
CDR3 protein: CAISEGGMIETQYF
CDR3 DNA: TGTGCCATCAGTGAAGGGGGGATGATAGAGACCCAGTACTTC

D gene: TRBD2
J gene: TRBJ2-5
V gene: TRBV11-2
clone size: -
CDR3 protein: CASSPKRGGGLGRETQYF
CDR3 DNA: TGTGCCAGCAGCCCAAAGCGGGGGGGGGGTCTCGGTCGAGAGACCCAGTACTTC

D gene: -
J gene: TRBJ1-5
V gene: TRBV10-3
clone size: few
CDR3 protein: CAISESGETQHF
CDR3 DNA: TGTGCCATCAGTGAGTCTGGGGAGACCCAGCATTTT

D gene: -
J gene: TRBJ2-7
V gene: TRBV2
clone size: many
CDR3 protein: CASTGPSRYEQYF
CDR3 DNA: TGTGCCAGCACGGGCCCCTCCCGCTACGAGCAGTACTTC

D gene: TRBD1
J gene: TRBJ2-7
V gene: TRBV19
clone size: -
CDR3 protein: CASSYLNRGFRGDEQYF
CDR3 DNA: TGTGCCAGCAGTTACCTGAACAGGGGGTTTAGGGGTGACGAGCAGTACTTC

D gene: -
J gene: TRBJ1-2
V gene: TRBV5-8
clone size: many
CDR3 protein: CASSLKGTYGYTF
CDR3 DNA: TGTGCCAGCAGCTTGAAGGGAACTTATGGCTACACCTTC

D gene: -
J gene: TRBJ2-7
V gene: TRBV11-2
clone size: few
CDR3 protein: CASSFSQGYSYEQYF
CDR3 DNA: TGTGCCAGCAGCTTTTCCCAGGGTTACTCCTACGAGCAGTACTTC

D gene: TRBD1
J gene: TRBJ2-7
V gene: TRBV2
clone size: many
CDR3 protein: CASRRTGGLYEQYF
CDR3 DNA: TGTGCCAGCAGGCGGACAGGTGGCCTCTACGAGCAGTACTTC

D gene: -
J gene: TRBJ1-6
V gene: TRBV4-3
clone size: many
CDR3 protein: CASSQGVADRPLSF
CDR3 DNA: TGCGCCAGCAGCCAAGGGGTCGCGGACAGACCCTTATCCTTT

D gene: -
J gene: TRBJ2-2
V gene: TRBV3-1
clone size: -
CDR3 protein: CASSQYTHTGELFF
CDR3 DNA: TGTGCCAGCAGCCAATACACCCACACCGGGGAGCTGTTTTTT

D gene: -
J gene: TRBJ1-2
V gene: TRBV28
clone size: -
CDR3 protein: CASSFGTRGYGYTF
CDR3 DNA: TGTGCCAGCAGTTTTGGGACAAGAGGCTATGGCTACACCTTC